This TCR beta chain was documented in a study of T cell repertoires in cytomegalovirus infection. For the study at large: Public TCR beta signatures marked donors with CMV infection and the matching HLA. Points from the study as a whole: CMV-specific HLA-C-restricted TCR beta clonotypes dominated the ex vivo response.

This clonotype was counted a few times. The antigen is unknown. CDR1 and CDR2 (germline): ENHRY, SYGVKD. This CDR3 is built from 13 residues. V was shortened by 2 bases and J by 5 bases, with 10 bases between the two germline ends. TCRdb itself ran the reads through MiXCR, one entry per CDR3 protein. Among some 450,000 distinct CDR3 sequences listed, approximately 31% were seen once. What was sequenced was PBMCs. The sequence was collected from a human donor in good health (CMV status not recorded). Some clones in this sample may be carry-over from other donors' samples. This chain uses TRBV10-3 with TRBJ2-7, with D possibly matching TRBD1 (5 bases). DNA of the CDR3: TGTGCCATCAGTGAGGCAGGGTCGCACGAGCAGTACTTC. It yields the protein CAISEAGSHEQYF.